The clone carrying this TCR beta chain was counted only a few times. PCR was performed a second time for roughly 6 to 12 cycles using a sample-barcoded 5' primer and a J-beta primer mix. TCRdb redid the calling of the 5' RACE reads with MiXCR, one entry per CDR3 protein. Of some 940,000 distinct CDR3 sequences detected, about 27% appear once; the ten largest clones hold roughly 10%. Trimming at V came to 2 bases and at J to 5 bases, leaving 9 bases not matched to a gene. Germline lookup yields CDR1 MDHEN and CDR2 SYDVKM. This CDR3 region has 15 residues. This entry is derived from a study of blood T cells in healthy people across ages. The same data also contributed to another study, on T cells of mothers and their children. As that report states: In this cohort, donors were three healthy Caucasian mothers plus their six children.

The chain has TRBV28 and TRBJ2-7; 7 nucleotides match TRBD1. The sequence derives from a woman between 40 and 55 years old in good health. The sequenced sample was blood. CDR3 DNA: TGTGCCAGCAGTTTAGGAGAAGGGGGCTTGAACGAGCAGTACTTC. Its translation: CASSLGEGGLNEQYF.